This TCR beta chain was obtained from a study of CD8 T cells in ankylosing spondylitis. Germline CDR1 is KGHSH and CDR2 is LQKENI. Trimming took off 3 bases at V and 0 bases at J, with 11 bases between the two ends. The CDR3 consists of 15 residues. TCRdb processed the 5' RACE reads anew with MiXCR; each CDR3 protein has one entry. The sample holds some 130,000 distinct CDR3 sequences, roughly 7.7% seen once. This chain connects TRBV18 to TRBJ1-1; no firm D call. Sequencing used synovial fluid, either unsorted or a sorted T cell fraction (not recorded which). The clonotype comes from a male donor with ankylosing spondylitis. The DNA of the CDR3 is TGTGCCAGCTCACCTGAGGGTAGTATGAACACTGAAGCTTTCTTT. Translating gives CASSPEGSMNTEAFF.